Following are 6 T cell receptor beta chains from one sample sequenced in a study of cytotoxic CD8 clonotypes in ibrutinib-treated CLL. Assay used: immunoSEQ multiplex PCR; TCRdb lists only in-frame clones, some missing. The table has approximately 150,000 clones, 88% seen once. The specimen comprised PBMCs, sampled at disease progression, from a patient treated with ibrutinib. These receptors were collected from a human donor with chronic lymphocytic leukemia.

CDR3 in amino acids: CASIDRRRLAGGRETQYF. CDR3 DNA: TGTGCCAGCATCGACAGGCGTAGACTAGCGGGCGGCCGGGAGACCCAGTACTTC. The J gene is TRBJ2-5, the V gene TRBV2, with 10 bases identical to TRBD2. CDR1 is SNHLY, CDR2 FYNNEI, per germline. Unmatched junction bases numbered 19, after V lost 7 bases and J lost 5 bases. This CDR3 comprises 18 residues.

The V and J genes are TRBV9 and TRBJ2-1, with D maybe TRBD2 (6 bases). CDR1 and CDR2 (germline): SGDLS, YYNGEE. The ends were cut back, 4 bases at V and 7 bases at J, with 12 bases in the middle. The CDR3 consists of 13 residues. This CDR3 reads CASSTQEGNEQFF. CDR3 DNA sequence: TGTGCCAGCAGCACCCAGGAGGGTAATGAGCAGTTCTTC.

There are a few counts of this clone. The J gene is TRBJ2-1, the V gene TRBV28, with 11 bases aligning to TRBD1. Germline CDR1 is MDHEN and CDR2 is SYDVKM. The CDR3 spans 16 residues. With V trimmed by 8 bases and J by 4 bases, 10 bases remained unmatched. CDR3 bases: TGTGCCAGCCCCTCTTCAGGGACAGGGGGATACAATGAGCAGTTCTTC. Residues: CASPSSGTGGYNEQFF.

The rearrangement uses TRBV7-9 and TRBJ1-5; D is ambiguous. V lost 1 base and J 1 base, leaving 8 bases between the germline ends. The CDR3 length is 15 residues. Germline CDR1 SEHNR, CDR2 FQNEAQ (reference sequence). CDR3 sequence (DNA): TGTGCCAGCAGCTTAGGAGGGTGGAGCAATCAGCCCCAGCATTTT. This translates into CASSLGGWSNQPQHF.

The J gene is TRBJ1-2, the V gene TRBV7-2; unclear D gene. Per germline, CDR1 SGHTA and CDR2 FQGNSA. This CDR3 comprises 15 residues. With 1 base removed from V and 5 bases from J, the gap between germline ends came to 14 bases. Here the CDR3 DNA reads TGTGCCAGCAGCTTAGAGGCGGGCTGGGAATATGGCTACACCTTC. Its protein product is CASSLEAGWEYGYTF.

CDR3 region: CAISRGVLQPQHF. CDR3 DNA: TGTGCCATCAGTAGGGGTGTTCTTCAGCCCCAGCATTTT. The chain employs TRBV10-3 and TRBJ1-5; tentative D call: TRBD1 (5 bases). The CDR3 has 13 residues. CDR1 and CDR2 (germline): ENHRY, SYGVKD. Trimming pared 5 bases from V and 6 bases from J, leaving 11 bases between.